This record covers a single TCR beta chain. This CDR3 contains 15 residues. CDR1 is SGHDN, CDR2 FVKESK, per germline. V gave up 4 bases and J gave up 6 bases; unmatched junction bases: 9. The data are from a study of blood T cell repertoires in COVID-19. Study context: Nucleic acid was either cDNA or gDNA, and it came from T cells, B-cell-depleted T cells, or PBMCs.

In the original analysis: Reference gene primer amplification gave estimated nucleated cell counts. The table came from immunoSEQ multiplex PCR; TCRdb's copy has only in-frame clones and leaves some out. The V and J calls and clone size come from that table; D and trimming were worked out from the DNA. Of under 150,000 clones listed, 86% are singletons. This clonotype was obtained from a woman between 50 and 59 years old who had recovered from COVID-19. The sample consisted of peripheral blood. The chain is built from TRBV14 and TRBJ1-1; 9 bases line up with TRBD1. CDR3 DNA: TGTGCCAGCAGCCTCACTGGACAGGGGAGGGCTGAAGCTTTCTTT. It translates to CASSLTGQGRAEAFF.